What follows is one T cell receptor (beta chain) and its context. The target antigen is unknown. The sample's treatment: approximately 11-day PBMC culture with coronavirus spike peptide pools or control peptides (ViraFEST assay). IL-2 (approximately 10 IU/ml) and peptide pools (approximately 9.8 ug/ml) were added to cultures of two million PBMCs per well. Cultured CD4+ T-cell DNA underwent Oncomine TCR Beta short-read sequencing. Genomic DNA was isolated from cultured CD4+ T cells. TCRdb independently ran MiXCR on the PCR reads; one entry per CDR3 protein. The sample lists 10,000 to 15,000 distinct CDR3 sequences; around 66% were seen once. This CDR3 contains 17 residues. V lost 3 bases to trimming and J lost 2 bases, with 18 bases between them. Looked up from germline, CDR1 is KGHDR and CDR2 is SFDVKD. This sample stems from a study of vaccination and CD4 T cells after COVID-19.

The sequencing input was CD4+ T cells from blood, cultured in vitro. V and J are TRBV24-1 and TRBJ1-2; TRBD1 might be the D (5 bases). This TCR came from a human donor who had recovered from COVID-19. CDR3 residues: CATSDPSSGRENYGYTF. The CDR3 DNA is TGTGCCACCAGTGATCCCTCTTCGGGCAGGGAGAACTATGGCTACACCTTC.